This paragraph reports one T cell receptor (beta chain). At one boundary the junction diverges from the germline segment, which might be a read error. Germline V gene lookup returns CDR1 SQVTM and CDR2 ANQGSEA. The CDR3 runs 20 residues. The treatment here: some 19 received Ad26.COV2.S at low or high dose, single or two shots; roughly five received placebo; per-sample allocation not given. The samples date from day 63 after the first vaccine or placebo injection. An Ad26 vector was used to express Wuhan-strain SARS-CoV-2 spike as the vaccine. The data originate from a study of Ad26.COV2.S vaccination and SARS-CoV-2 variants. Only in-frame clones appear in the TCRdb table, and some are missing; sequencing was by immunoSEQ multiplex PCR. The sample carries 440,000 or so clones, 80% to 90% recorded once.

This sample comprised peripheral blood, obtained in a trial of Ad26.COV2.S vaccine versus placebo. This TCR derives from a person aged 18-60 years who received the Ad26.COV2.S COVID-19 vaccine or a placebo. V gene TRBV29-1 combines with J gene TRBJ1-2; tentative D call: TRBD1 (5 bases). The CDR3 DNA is TGCAGCGTCCTTCCACCCTTGAGTCCCTTTCAGGGTAAAGGGCACTACGGCTACACCTTC. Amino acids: CSVLPPLSPFQGKGHYGYTF.